A single sample gave rise to the 31 T cell receptor beta chains below, sequenced in a study of shared clonotypes between healthy human individuals. Sequencing was performed with immunoSEQ multiplex PCR; in TCRdb, only in-frame clones are kept and a portion is missing. Among 850,000 to 1,200,000 clones, approximately 72% were seen once, and the ten largest hold 1.4% to 1.5%. Sequenced input: memory CD4+ T cells sorted from blood. The subset is: CD45RA-negative fraction. These receptors were collected from a man aged 18 to 35 in good health.

Here the CDR3 DNA reads TGCGCCAGCAGCCAATGGGACCCCGGGGAGCTGTTTTTT. As protein: CASSQWDPGELFF. The chain recombines TRBV4-1 with TRBJ2-2; the D call may be TRBD1 or TRBD2 (5 bases each). V lost 2 bases and J 6 bases, leaving 7 bases between the germline ends. Germline V gives CDR1 MGHRA, CDR2 YSYEKL. The CDR3 covers 13 residues.

This clone has a handful of counts. This chain links TRBV7-8 with TRBJ1-5; D call uncertain. Germline lookup yields CDR1 SGHVS and CDR2 FQNEAQ. V was pared by 1 base and J by 3 bases, with 10 bases between. CDR3 length: 15 residues. The CDR3 bases are TGTGCCAGCAGCTTAGATGGTCGGGCCAATCAGCCCCAGCATTTT. It translates to CASSLDGRANQPQHF.

This clone was seen a single time. The V gene is TRBV30, the J gene TRBJ1-2, with D unresolved. This CDR3 contains 12 residues. With 4 bases removed from V and 6 bases from J, the gap between germline ends came to 12 bases. Germline-derived CDR1 and CDR2 are GTSNPN and SVGIG (reference sequence). As DNA, the CDR3 is TGTGCCTGGATTTCGATGACCCATGGCTACACCTTC. Its protein is CAWISMTHGYTF.

The table lists this clone with a few counts. The chain joins TRBV6-5 to TRBJ2-3; 8 nucleotides line up with TRBD2. CDR3 length: 14 residues. V lost 6 bases and J lost 5; bases outside the gene matches: 7. Germline-derived CDR1 and CDR2 are MNHEY and SVGAGI. CDR3 sequence reads: CASSPGGAKDTQYF. As DNA, the CDR3 is TGTGCCAGCAGCCCGGGGGGGGCCAAAGATACGCAGTATTTT.

The rearrangement links TRBV10-3 to TRBJ1-1; D unresolved. V lost 3 bases and J lost 0, with 8 bases in between. Germline lookup yields CDR1 ENHRY and CDR2 SYGVKD. This CDR3 has 14 residues. The CDR3 here is CAISDGVVNTEAFF. The CDR3 nucleotides read TGTGCCATCAGTGACGGGGTAGTGAACACTGAAGCTTTCTTT.

The chain has TRBV11-2 and TRBJ1-1; D uncertain. With 1 base removed from V and 10 bases from J, the gap between germline ends came to 13 bases. CDR3 size: 13 residues. The germline V gene encodes CDR1 SGHAT and CDR2 FQNNGV. The CDR3: CASSLAAVEIAFF. CDR3 nucleotide sequence: TGTGCCAGCAGCTTAGCCGCAGTGGAGATAGCTTTCTTT.

The CDR3 DNA reads TGTGCCAGCAGTTTGCGTTTGGGACAGAGCAATCAGCCCCAGCATTTT. Translation: CASSLRLGQSNQPQHF. The chain recombines TRBV28 with TRBJ1-5; 7 nucleotides line up with TRBD1. The length of the CDR3 is 16 residues. CDR1 MDHEN and CDR2 SYDVKM come from the germline V gene. The V gene end was trimmed by 3 bases and the J gene end by 1 base; junction bases not matched to a gene: 6.

The chain links TRBV7-6 to TRBJ2-5; 7 nucleotides align to TRBD2. The ends lost 5 bases at V and 5 bases at J; junction bases unmatched: 5. The V gene's germline CDR1 is SGHVS and CDR2 FNYEAQ. The CDR3 is 13 amino acids. CDR3 DNA sequence: TGTGCCAGCAGCCTTCGGGGAGGGGAGACCCAGTACTTC. Its protein is CASSLRGGETQYF.

The chain uses TRBV6-6 and TRBJ1-2, with D uncertain. Germline CDR1 MNHNY, CDR2 SVGAGI (reference sequence). The CDR3 extends over 13 amino acids. V was shortened by 7 bases and J by 0 bases, with 9 bases between the two germline ends. The CDR3, as DNA: TGTGCCAGCACCTTAGGAGCTAACTATGGCTACACCTTC. This encodes CASTLGANYGYTF.

The chain carries TRBV30 and TRBJ2-3, with 8 bases aligning to TRBD2. Germline values: CDR1 GTSNPN, CDR2 SVGIG (reference sequence). The CDR3 contains 13 residues. Trimming cost V 5 bases and J 5 bases; bases outside gene matches: 6. CDR3 loop: CAWGRGAGDTQYF. As DNA, the CDR3 is TGTGCCTGGGGGCGGGGGGCAGGAGATACGCAGTATTTT.

This chain joins TRBV7-3 and TRBJ2-6; D call uncertain. V was clipped by 5 bases and J by 1 base, with 9 bases between them. Germline CDR1 reads SGHTA; CDR2 reads FQGTGA. The CDR3 extends over 15 amino acids. Here the CDR3 DNA reads TGTGCCAGCAGCACTCCCCGGTCTGGGGCCAACGTCCTGACTTTC. Translation: CASSTPRSGANVLTF. Drawing the rest from reference TRBV7-3 and TRBJ2-6, the complete variable domain is GAGVSQTPSNKVTEKGKYVELRCDPISGHTALYWYRQSLGQGPEFLIYFQGTGAADDSGLPNDRFFAVRPEGSVSTLKIQRTERGDSAVYLCASSTPRSGANVLTFGAGSRLTVL.

This clone has a handful of counts. The rearrangement uses TRBV13 and TRBJ2-1; a possible D gene is TRBD2 (6 bases). Trimming took off 5 bases at V and 5 bases at J, with 16 bases between the two ends. The CDR3 is made up of 15 amino acids. Germline V gene lookup returns CDR1 PRHDT and CDR2 FYEKMQ (reference sequence). The CDR3 is CASSPSSSGHNEQFF. For the CDR3, the DNA is TGTGCCAGCAGCCCCTCCTCCAGCGGGCACAATGAGCAGTTCTTC.

The V call is TRBV29-1, the J call TRBJ2-5; D possibly corresponds to TRBD1 (5 bases). The length of the CDR3 is 11 residues. CDR1 is SQVTM, CDR2 ANQGSEA, per germline. V gave up 6 bases and J gave up 5 bases, with 10 bases separating them. The CDR3 region is CSVTQVETQYF. The CDR3 DNA sequence: TGCAGCGTCACACAGGTGGAGACCCAGTACTTC.

This chain uses TRBV7-2 with TRBJ1-6; no clear D gene. Germline V CDR1 and CDR2: SGHTA, FQGNSA. The CDR3 runs to 15 residues. Trimming took off 1 base at V and 6 bases at J, with 10 bases between the two ends. CDR3 region: CASSLETVPNSPLHF. CDR3 coding DNA: TGTGCCAGCAGCTTAGAAACAGTACCTAATTCACCCCTCCACTTT. The whole variable domain, remainder taken from reference TRBV7-2 and TRBJ1-6, is GAGVSQSPSNKVTEKGKDVELRCDPISGHTALYWYRQSLGQGLEFLIYFQGNSAPDKSGLPSDRFSAERTGGSVSTLTIQRTQQEDSAVYLCASSLETVPNSPLHFGNGTRLTVT.

V and J are TRBV10-3 and TRBJ1-4; D unclear. The CDR3 covers 13 residues. Germline CDR1 ENHRY, CDR2 SYGVKD. Trimming cost V 0 bases and J 8 bases, with 7 bases left between them. In nucleotides, the CDR3 is TGTGCCATCAGTGAGTCGAAGGAGGAAAAACTGTTTTTT. Translation: CAISESKEEKLFF.

Concerning this clone itself: At the DNA level, this CDR3 is encoded by other sequences in the same sample as well. The chain recombines TRBV20-1 with TRBJ2-7; 7 bases map to TRBD1. V shed 6 bases and J 7 bases; nucleotides not matched to a gene: 6. Germline CDR1 reads DFQATT; CDR2 reads SNEGSKA (reference sequence). This CDR3 is built from 11 residues. The CDR3 region has the DNA TGCAGTGCAAGGACAGGTGGAGAGCAGTACTTC. It is translated as CSARTGGEQYF.

The chain links TRBV7-9 to TRBJ1-2, with 8 bases identical to TRBD1. This CDR3 is 15 amino acids long. The J segment lost 3 bases and the V segment lost 2 bases, leaving 5 bases of the junction unmatched. Germline values: CDR1 SEHNR, CDR2 FQNEAQ (reference sequence). The CDR3 loop is CASSLSSGGDYGYTF. The CDR3 DNA reads as TGTGCCAGCAGCTTATCATCAGGGGGCGACTATGGCTACACCTTC.

This chain connects TRBV6-1 to TRBJ2-3, with 8 bases that match TRBD2. Germline-derived CDR1 and CDR2 are MNHNS and SASEGT. After removal of 6 bases from V and 3 bases from J, the junction contained 8 bases not matched to a gene. CDR3 length: 15 residues. The CDR3 nucleotides are TGTGCCAGCAGGCCCCTAGCGGGTGGAACAGATACGCAGTATTTT. Its translation: CASRPLAGGTDTQYF.

This sequence joins TRBV5-1 and TRBJ1-5; TRBD1 is a possible D gene (5 bases). Germline assignment: CDR1 SGHRS and CDR2 YFSETQ. This CDR3 has 15 residues. Trimming took 5 bases from V and 1 from J, leaving 13 bases between them. Here the CDR3 DNA reads TGCGCCAGCAGTCCGGATCAGGGAAGCAATCAGCCCCAGCATTTT. Translating gives CASSPDQGSNQPQHF.

CDR3 nucleotides: TGTGCCAGCAGCCCGGGTTGGGATACGCAGTATTTT. Residues: CASSPGWDTQYF. The chain couples TRBV11-2 to TRBJ2-3; D not certain. V gave up 5 bases and J gave up 6 bases, with 9 bases separating them. From germline, CDR1 is SGHAT and CDR2 FQNNGV. The CDR3 sequence is 12 residues long.

The gene calls are TRBV7-2 and TRBJ2-3; 7 bases match TRBD1. The V gene end was trimmed by 3 bases and the J gene end by 2 bases; junction bases not matched to a gene: 2. CDR1 and CDR2 (germline): SGHTA, FQGNSA. CDR3 size: 14 residues. The CDR3 is CASSFTGATDTQYF. As DNA, the CDR3 is TGTGCCAGCAGCTTCACAGGGGCCACAGATACGCAGTATTTT.

The gene calls are TRBV28 and TRBJ1-1, with D possibly being TRBD1 (5 bases). Germline V gene sequence: CDR1 MDHEN, CDR2 SYDVKM. The CDR3 contains 13 residues. V was trimmed by 8 bases and J by 4 bases, leaving 14 bases between them. This CDR3 reads CASHRGGSTEAFF. CDR3 coding DNA: TGTGCCAGCCATCGGGGGGGAAGCACTGAAGCTTTCTTT.

This clone showed up just a few times. The genes are TRBV6-4 and TRBJ1-1; D gene unclear. Trimming removed 4 bases from V and 4 bases from J, with 7 bases in between. Germline CDR1 and CDR2: MRHNA and SNTAGT. The CDR3 totals 12 residues. For the CDR3, the DNA is TGTGCCAGCAGTGTAGTTGGCACTGAAGCTTTCTTT. Encoded protein: CASSVVGTEAFF.

V usage is TRBV28 and J usage is TRBJ1-3; 9 nucleotides align to TRBD1. The CDR3 sequence is 16 residues long. Trimming cost V 2 bases and J 0 bases; bases outside gene matches: 2. Germline V lookup: CDR1 MDHEN, CDR2 SYDVKM. This CDR3 is CASSLTGQGSGNTIYF. CDR3 DNA sequence: TGTGCCAGCAGTTTAACGGGACAGGGCTCTGGAAACACCATATATTTT.

The V and J genes are TRBV30 and TRBJ1-2; D is uncertain. V was pared by 1 base and J by 4 bases, with 16 bases between. Germline-derived CDR1 and CDR2 are GTSNPN and SVGIG (reference sequence). The CDR3 loop spans 15 amino acids. The CDR3 coding sequence is TGTGCCTGGAGTGCCCCCGGGCGGGTGAGCTATGGCTACACCTTC. Translation: CAWSAPGRVSYGYTF.

V usage is TRBV5-6 and J usage is TRBJ1-2; 10 positions agree with TRBD1. The J segment lost 5 bases and the V segment lost 4 bases, leaving 8 bases of the junction unmatched. From germline, CDR1 is SGHDT and CDR2 YYEEEE. The CDR3 runs 15 residues. CDR3 in amino acids: CASSPGTGATYGYTF. The CDR3 DNA follows: TGTGCCAGCAGCCCCGGGACAGGGGCCACTTATGGCTACACCTTC.

This clone occurred a few times. The V and J genes are TRBV27 and TRBJ1-1; maybe TRBD1 (6 bases). The CDR3 contains 14 residues. Trimming took off 6 bases at V and 2 bases at J, with 13 bases between the two ends. Germline-derived CDR1 and CDR2 are MNHEY and SMNVEV (reference sequence). CDR3: CASSLQGVNTEAFF. The CDR3 DNA reads as TGTGCCAGCAGCCTACAGGGAGTAAACACTGAAGCTTTCTTT.

In this sample, this clone turned up once. The DNA is left out, because the CDR3 cannot be placed on it with certainty; the CDR3 is given as TCRdb lists it. The rearrangement joins TRBV6-1 to TRBJ1-5. Germline V gene sequence: CDR1 MNHNS, CDR2 SASEGT. The CDR3 spans 13 residues, counting both ends. CDR3 sequence reads: CASSEGYFGPQHF.

Points on this clone: This sample also contains other DNA sequences that code for the same CDR3. The gene calls are TRBV20-1 and TRBJ1-1; D is ambiguous. The germline V gene encodes CDR1 DFQATT and CDR2 SNEGSKA (reference sequence). The length of the CDR3 is 11 residues. V lost 4 bases and J lost 1, with 4 bases in between. The CDR3 bases are TGCAGTGCTAACCGGAACACTGAAGCTTTCTTT. This codes for CSANRNTEAFF.

The chain recombines TRBV18 with TRBJ2-7, with 8 positions matching TRBD2. The CDR3 contains 13 residues. With V trimmed by 6 bases and J by 6 bases, 7 bases remained unmatched. Germline V gene sequence: CDR1 KGHSH, CDR2 LQKENI. CDR3 nucleotides: TGTGCCAGCTCTTCGGGGGGGCCCGCCGAGCAGTACTTC. It specifies CASSSGGPAEQYF.

CDR3 protein: CASSSGQGTDTQYF. CDR3 nucleotides: TGTGCCAGCAGTTCCGGACAGGGGACAGATACGCAGTATTTT. The chain couples TRBV28 to TRBJ2-3, with 9 bases fitting TRBD1. Trimming removed 4 bases from V and 3 bases from J; junction bases left unmatched: 2. Germline CDR1 reads MDHEN; CDR2 reads SYDVKM. The CDR3 contains 14 residues.